One sample yielded the 24 T cell receptor beta chains listed below, sequenced in a study of CD8 T cell repertoires and HIV-1 epitope variants. Data came from immunoSEQ multiplex PCR; TCRdb stores just in-frame clones and leaves some out. Of under 100,000 clones in the sample, 74% were seen once. Specimen: uncultured baseline CD8+ T cells from peripheral blood mononuclear cells (PBMCs). Source of these receptors: a male donor with HIV.

This chain uses TRBV30 with TRBJ2-7; D is unresolved. V lost 2 bases and J 5 bases, leaving 10 bases between the germline ends. Per the germline V gene, CDR1 is GTSNPN and CDR2 is SVGIG (reference sequence). The CDR3 has 12 residues. The CDR3 DNA sequence: TGTGCCTGGAGTTATGACACCGACGAGCAGTACTTC. It specifies CAWSYDTDEQYF.

This chain connects TRBV18 to TRBJ2-3; tentative D call: TRBD1 (5 bases). V was clipped by 4 bases and J by 0 bases, with 11 bases between them. The CDR3 is 15 amino acids. Germline CDR1 reads KGHSH; CDR2 reads LQKENI. The CDR3 is CASSRQPGSTDTQYF. Written as DNA, the CDR3 is TGTGCCAGCTCACGACAGCCGGGCAGCACAGATACGCAGTATTTT.

The gene calls are TRBV29-1 and TRBJ2-3, with 8 bases lining up with TRBD2. CDR3 length: 13 amino acids. Germline CDR1 SQVTM, CDR2 ANQGSEA. V trimming: 5 bases; J trimming: 6 bases; junction bases outside the gene matches: 7. The CDR3 spells CSVTGTRSDTQYF. The CDR3 coding sequence is TGCAGCGTTACCGGGACTAGATCCGATACGCAGTATTTT.

This clone was found once. The rearrangement joins TRBV9 to TRBJ1-4; 10 nucleotides match TRBD1. After removal of 0 bases from V and 5 bases from J, the junction contained 4 bases not matched to a gene. The CDR3 totals 16 residues. Germline V lookup: CDR1 SGDLS, CDR2 YYNGEE. CDR3 sequence (DNA): TGTGCCAGCAGCGTAGGCCGGGACAGGGGAAATGAAAAACTGTTTTTT. Translated, it gives CASSVGRDRGNEKLFF.

The chain joins TRBV6-6 to TRBJ2-7, with D tentatively TRBD1 (6 bases). The CDR3 runs 12 residues. V lost 11 bases and J lost 3, with 14 bases in between. Germline values: CDR1 MNHNY, CDR2 SVGAGI (reference sequence). The CDR3 DNA reads TGTGCCGTCTCCCCGGGACACTACGAGCAGTACTTC. Its protein is CAVSPGHYEQYF.

This chain uses TRBV27 with TRBJ2-5; D is perhaps TRBD2 (5 bases). Deletions cut 3 bases from V and 5 bases from J, with 13 bases between. CDR1 is MNHEY, CDR2 SMNVEV, per germline (reference sequence). The CDR3 contains 14 residues. The CDR3: CASSLEDPWETQYF. The CDR3 DNA sequence: TGTGCCAGCAGTTTGGAGGACCCGTGGGAGACCCAGTACTTC.

This clone appeared once. The rearrangement uses TRBV5-4 and TRBJ2-2, with 7 nucleotides matching TRBD1. Trimming cost V 2 bases and J 3 bases; bases outside gene matches: 7. This CDR3 is 16 amino acids long. The V gene's germline CDR1 is SGHNT and CDR2 YYREEE (reference sequence). The CDR3 coding sequence is TGTGCCAGCAGCTTTACTACAGGGGTCCACACCGGGGAGCTGTTTTTT. Translated: CASSFTTGVHTGELFF.

The chain joins TRBV7-9 to TRBJ1-3; D is unresolved. The CDR3 is 13 amino acids. CDR1 and CDR2 (germline): SEHNR, FQNEAQ (reference sequence). With 6 bases removed from V and 1 base from J, the gap between germline ends came to 7 bases. CDR3 protein: CASRGGSGNTIYF. CDR3 nucleotide sequence: TGTGCCAGCAGGGGAGGGTCTGGAAACACCATATATTTT.

The genes are TRBV5-1 and TRBJ2-7; weak D call: TRBD2 (7 bases). The germline CDR1 and CDR2 sequences are SGHRS and YFSETQ. The CDR3 length is 17 residues. V dropped 0 bases and J dropped 2 bases, with 18 bases sitting between them. The CDR3 spells CASSLVGAGAGAYEQYF. CDR3 DNA sequence: TGCGCCAGCAGCTTGGTGGGGGCAGGGGCGGGAGCCTACGAGCAGTACTTC.

The chain carries TRBV6-5 and TRBJ2-5, with a tentative D call TRBD1 (6 bases). V was pared by 0 bases and J by 3 bases, with 11 bases between. CDR1 and CDR2 from the germline V gene are MNHEY and SVGAGI. The CDR3 is 15 residues long. The CDR3 DNA sequence: TGTGCCAGCAGTTACTCGAGGTCAGGGGAAGAGACCCAGTACTTC. Amino acids: CASSYSRSGEETQYF.

The rearrangement links TRBV5-6 to TRBJ2-6, with no clear D. CDR1 SGHDT and CDR2 YYEEEE come from the germline V gene. The CDR3 loop spans 14 amino acids. Trimming pared 4 bases from V and 2 bases from J, leaving 7 bases between. CDR3 DNA: TGTGCCAGCAGCAAAGGCACTGGGGCCAACGTCCTGACTTTC. This encodes CASSKGTGANVLTF.

The chain carries TRBV19 and TRBJ1-2, with 8 bases lining up with TRBD1. This CDR3 has 13 residues. Germline V gives CDR1 LNHDA, CDR2 SQIVND (reference sequence). V dropped 9 bases and J dropped 8; count of bases not matched to a gene: 11. The CDR3 sequence: CASINQGAGGYTF. In DNA form, the CDR3 reads TGTGCCAGCATAAATCAGGGGGCCGGAGGCTACACCTTC.

This chain connects TRBV19 to TRBJ2-3, with TRBD2 matching 11 bases. The junction had 6 bases not matched to a gene; V was cut back by 3 bases and J by 1 base. Looked up from germline, CDR1 is LNHDA and CDR2 is SQIVND (reference sequence). The CDR3 extends over 17 amino acids. The CDR3, as DNA: TGTGCCAGTAGTATCTCACTAGCGGGAGAGGGCACAGATACGCAGTATTTT. Translation: CASSISLAGEGTDTQYF.

The V gene is TRBV5-4, the J gene TRBJ2-3; TRBD2 might be the D (6 bases). This CDR3 contains 13 residues. Germline CDR1 reads SGHNT; CDR2 reads YYREEE (reference sequence). Trimming stripped 7 bases from V and 1 base from J, with 10 bases between. CDR3 nucleotide sequence: TGTGCCAGCCTCATAGCGGGCACAGATACGCAGTATTTT. Translated, it gives CASLIAGTDTQYF.

V is TRBV7-9 and J is TRBJ2-7, with 8 bases that match TRBD2. With 6 bases clipped from V and 2 bases from J, the junction kept 6 bases outside the gene matches. Germline CDR1 is SEHNR and CDR2 is FQNEAQ (reference sequence). The length of the CDR3 is 14 residues. CDR3 nucleotides: TGTGCCAGCAGTTCCGAACTAGCGGCCTACGAGCAGTACTTC. Translated: CASSSELAAYEQYF.

The chain employs TRBV25-1 and TRBJ2-7, with unresolved D. The CDR3 is made up of 14 amino acids. V shed 6 bases and J shed 2 bases, with 14 bases lying between them. The germline V gene has CDR1 MGHDK and CDR2 SYGVNS. CDR3 in DNA: TGTGCCAGCAGGTCGAGAGGCGGACCCTACGAGCAGTACTTC. Its translation: CASRSRGGPYEQYF.

The CDR3 region is CASSPLRGASYNEQFF. For the CDR3, the DNA is TGTGCCAGCAGCCCGCTACGGGGCGCCTCCTACAATGAGCAGTTCTTC. The chain carries TRBV7-3 and TRBJ2-1, with D perhaps assigned TRBD1 or TRBD2 (5 bases each). Trimming removed 5 bases from V and 0 bases from J, with 14 bases in between. CDR3 size: 16 residues. Germline V gene data show CDR1 as SGHTA and CDR2 as FQGTGA.

This chain links TRBV7-6 with TRBJ2-7, with TRBD1 matching 8 bases. Germline CDR1 SGHVS, CDR2 FNYEAQ. The CDR3 is 15 residues long. V lost 1 base, J lost 2 bases, and 4 bases stayed unmatched. CDR3 DNA: TGTGCCAGCAGCTTAGGAGGACAGGGACCCTACGAGCAGTACTTC. It encodes CASSLGGQGPYEQYF.

The J gene is TRBJ2-3, the V gene TRBV28, with 11 bases fitting TRBD2. This CDR3 comprises 15 residues. CDR1 MDHEN and CDR2 SYDVKM come from the germline V gene. The ends lost 6 bases at V and 4 bases at J; junction bases unmatched: 6. The CDR3 loop reads CASSPLAGGADTQYF. CDR3 bases: TGTGCCAGCAGCCCATTAGCGGGGGGGGCAGATACGCAGTATTTT.

V usage is TRBV7-8 and J usage is TRBJ2-5; the match to TRBD2 covers 7 bases. The CDR3 sequence is 15 residues long. Germline assignment: CDR1 SGHVS and CDR2 FQNEAQ. J was trimmed by 3 bases and V by 5 bases; bases with no gene match: 9. CDR3 in amino acids: CASSRTRTREETQYF. Here the CDR3 DNA reads TGTGCCAGCAGCCGGACTCGGACTAGGGAAGAGACCCAGTACTTC.

With regard to this clone: An end of the junction does not agree with germline; a read error may underlie this. This chain connects TRBV11-2 to TRBJ1-2; D uncertain. This CDR3 has 10 residues. Germline lookup yields CDR1 SGHAT and CDR2 FQNNGV. CDR3 in DNA: TGTGCCAGCAGCTGGGCGGCGCGTCTCTTC. Its translation: CASSWAARLF. Based on the CDR3 plus reference TRBV11-2 and TRBJ1-2, the full variable domain is EAGVAQSPRYKIIEKRQSVAFWCNPISGHATLYWYQQILGQGPKLLIQFQNNGVVDDSQLPKDRFSAERLKGVDSTLKIQPAKLEDSAVYLCASSWAARLFGSGTRLTVV.

This chain joins TRBV5-6 and TRBJ2-4, with 8 bases matching TRBD1. After removal of 0 bases from V and 10 bases from J, the junction contained 6 bases not matched to a gene. CDR1 SGHDT and CDR2 YYEEEE come from the germline V gene. The CDR3 has 14 amino acids. The CDR3 loop reads CASSLVSGGGIQYF. The CDR3 DNA reads as TGTGCCAGCAGCTTGGTGTCAGGGGGCGGAATTCAGTACTTC.

V usage is TRBV7-3 and J usage is TRBJ2-5; possibly TRBD1 or TRBD2 for D (7 bases each). Germline V gives CDR1 SGHTA, CDR2 FQGTGA. The CDR3 spans 16 residues. V lost 2 bases and J 5 bases, leaving 18 bases between the germline ends. This chain's CDR3 is CASSLQGQGGTETQYF. CDR3 bases: TGTGCCAGCAGCTTACAAGGGCAGGGGGGGACGGAGACCCAGTACTTC.

V is TRBV19 and J is TRBJ2-4, with D tentatively TRBD1 or TRBD2 (5 bases each). Looked up from germline, CDR1 is LNHDA and CDR2 is SQIVND (reference sequence). CDR3 length: 15 residues. Deletions cut 3 bases from V and 6 bases from J, with 15 bases between. DNA of the CDR3: TGTGCCAGTAGTATTAATGGGGGAAGCGGAAACATTCAGTACTTC. Amino acid sequence: CASSINGGSGNIQYF.